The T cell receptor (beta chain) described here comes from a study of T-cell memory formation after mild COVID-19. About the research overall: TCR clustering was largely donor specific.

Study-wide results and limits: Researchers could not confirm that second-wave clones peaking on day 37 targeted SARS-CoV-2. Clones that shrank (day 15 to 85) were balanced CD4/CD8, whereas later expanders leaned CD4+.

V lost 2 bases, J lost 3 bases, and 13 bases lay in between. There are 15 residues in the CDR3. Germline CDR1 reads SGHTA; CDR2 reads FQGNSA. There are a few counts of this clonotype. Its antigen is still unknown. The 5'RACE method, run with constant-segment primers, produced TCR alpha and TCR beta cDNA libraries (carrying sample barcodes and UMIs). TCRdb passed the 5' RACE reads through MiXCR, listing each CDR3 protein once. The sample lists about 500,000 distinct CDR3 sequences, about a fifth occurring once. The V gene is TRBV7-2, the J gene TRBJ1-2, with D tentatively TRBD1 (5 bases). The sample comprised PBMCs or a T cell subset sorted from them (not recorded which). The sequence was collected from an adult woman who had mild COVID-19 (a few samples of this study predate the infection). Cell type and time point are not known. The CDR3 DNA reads TGTGCCAGCAGCTTACACAGGAGGTTCGACTATGGCTACACCTTC. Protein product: CASSLHRRFDYGYTF.